The sequence of this TCR beta chain was determined in a study of response to subunit inactivated influenza vaccine. Germline CDR1 and CDR2: ENHRY and SYGVKD. The CDR3 covers 12 residues. The V gene lost 3 bases and the J gene lost 8 bases, with 8 bases spanning the gap. Regarding the study as a whole: Authors suggested each seasonal flu vaccination may recruit only limited numbers of new T cells.

This clonotype was observed a handful of times. What it binds is not known. TCRdb redid the calling of the RT-PCR reads with MiXCR, one entry per CDR3 protein. The table includes more than 700,000 distinct CDR3 sequences, 21% detected once. Material: PBMCs from blood, obtained 5 days after vaccination. J is TRBJ2-1 and V is TRBV10-3, with D perhaps matching TRBD1 (5 bases). The TCR originated in a man aged 50-59 years who received an inactivated influenza vaccine. The CDR3 sequence is CAISDRVDEQFF. The CDR3 region has the DNA TGTGCCATCAGTGACAGGGTGGATGAGCAGTTCTTC.